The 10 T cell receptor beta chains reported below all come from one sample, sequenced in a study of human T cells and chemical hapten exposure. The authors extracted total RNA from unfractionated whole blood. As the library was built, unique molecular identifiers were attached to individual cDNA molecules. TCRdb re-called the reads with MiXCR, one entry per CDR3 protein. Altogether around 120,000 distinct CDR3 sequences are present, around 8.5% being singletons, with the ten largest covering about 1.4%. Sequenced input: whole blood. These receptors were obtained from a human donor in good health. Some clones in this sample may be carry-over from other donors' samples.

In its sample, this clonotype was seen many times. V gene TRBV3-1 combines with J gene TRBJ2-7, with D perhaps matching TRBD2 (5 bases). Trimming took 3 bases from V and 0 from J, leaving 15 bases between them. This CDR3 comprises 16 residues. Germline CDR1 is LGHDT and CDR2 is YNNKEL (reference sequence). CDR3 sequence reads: CASSQELGRDSYEQYF. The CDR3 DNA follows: TGTGCCAGCAGCCAGGAATTGGGCCGGGACTCCTACGAGCAGTACTTC.

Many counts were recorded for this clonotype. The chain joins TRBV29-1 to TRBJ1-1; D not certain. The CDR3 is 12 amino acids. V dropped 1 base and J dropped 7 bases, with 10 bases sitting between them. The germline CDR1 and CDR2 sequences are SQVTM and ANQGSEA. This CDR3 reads CSVEGSASEAFF. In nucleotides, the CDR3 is TGCAGCGTTGAAGGCTCCGCCAGTGAAGCTTTCTTT.

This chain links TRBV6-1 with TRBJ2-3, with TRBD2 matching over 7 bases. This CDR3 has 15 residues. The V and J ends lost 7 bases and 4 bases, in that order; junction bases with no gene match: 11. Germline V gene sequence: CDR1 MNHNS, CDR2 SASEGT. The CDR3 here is CASTKAGRRADTQYF. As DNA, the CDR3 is TGTGCCAGCACTAAAGCGGGACGGAGGGCAGATACGCAGTATTTT.

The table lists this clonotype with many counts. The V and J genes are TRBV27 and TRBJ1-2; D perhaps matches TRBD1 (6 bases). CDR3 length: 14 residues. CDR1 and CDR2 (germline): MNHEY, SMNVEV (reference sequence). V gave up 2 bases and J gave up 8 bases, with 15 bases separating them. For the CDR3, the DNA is TGTGCCAGCAGTTTAGGGGGCTGGGACAACGGCTACACCTTC. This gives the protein CASSLGGWDNGYTF.

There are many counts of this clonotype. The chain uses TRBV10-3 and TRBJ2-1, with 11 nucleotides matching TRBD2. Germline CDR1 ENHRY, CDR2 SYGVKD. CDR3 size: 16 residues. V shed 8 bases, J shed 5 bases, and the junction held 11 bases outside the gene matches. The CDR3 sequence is CAILATGTSGNNEQFF. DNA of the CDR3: TGTGCCATCTTAGCAACCGGGACTAGCGGAAACAATGAGCAGTTCTTC.

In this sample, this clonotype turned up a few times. The CDR3 DNA follows: TGTGCCATCAGGTTACAGCTGAACACTGAAGCTTTCTTT. Protein product: CAIRLQLNTEAFF. This rearrangement joins TRBV10-3 to TRBJ1-1; D is unclear. The V end lost 6 bases, the J end lost 0 bases, and 8 bases lay between the germline ends. CDR3 length: 13 amino acids. Germline CDR1 ENHRY, CDR2 SYGVKD.

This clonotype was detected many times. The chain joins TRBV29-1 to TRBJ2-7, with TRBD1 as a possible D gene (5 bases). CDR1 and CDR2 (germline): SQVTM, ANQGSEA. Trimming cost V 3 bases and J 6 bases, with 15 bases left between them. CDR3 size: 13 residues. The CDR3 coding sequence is TGCAGCGTTGAGTGGCAGGGCGATGGCGAGCAGTACTTC. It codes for CSVEWQGDGEQYF.

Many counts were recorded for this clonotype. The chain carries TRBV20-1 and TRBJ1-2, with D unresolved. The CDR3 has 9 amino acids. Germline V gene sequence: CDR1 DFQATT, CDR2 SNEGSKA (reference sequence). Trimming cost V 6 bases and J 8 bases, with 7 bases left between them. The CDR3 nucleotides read TGCAGTGCAGTATTAGGCTACACCTTC. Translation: CSAVLGYTF.

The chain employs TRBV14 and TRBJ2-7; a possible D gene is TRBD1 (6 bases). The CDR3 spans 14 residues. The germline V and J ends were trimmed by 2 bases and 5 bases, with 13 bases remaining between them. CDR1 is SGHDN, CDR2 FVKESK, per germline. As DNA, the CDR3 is TGTGCCAGCAGCCAAATCGTAGGGGGAAACGAGCAGTACTTC. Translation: CASSQIVGGNEQYF.

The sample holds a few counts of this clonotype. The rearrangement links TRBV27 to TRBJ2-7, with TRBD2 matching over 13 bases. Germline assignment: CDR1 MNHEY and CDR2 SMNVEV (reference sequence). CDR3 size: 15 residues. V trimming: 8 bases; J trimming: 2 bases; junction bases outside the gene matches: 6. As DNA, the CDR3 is TGTGCCAGCCGGACTAGCGGGGGCCAGACCTACGAGCAGTACTTC. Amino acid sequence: CASRTSGGQTYEQYF.